The 28 T cell receptor beta chains below were found in one sample sequenced in a study of T cells in Graves' hyperthyroidism and ophthalmopathy. Authors of the study amplified TCR beta CDR3 regions from RNA transcripts. First-round RT-PCR with HTBI primers amplified the TCR CDR3 region. TCRdb reprocessed the multiplex PCR reads via MiXCR and lists one record per CDR3 protein. This sample has more than 550,000 distinct CDR3 sequences; around 19% occur once, and the top ten carry approximately 16%. Material: blood. These TCRs come from a woman between 45 and 65 years old with Graves' hyperthyroidism that later progressed to Graves' ophthalmopathy.

This clonotype was recorded many times. This chain connects TRBV7-9 to TRBJ1-5, with TRBD1 as a possible D gene (5 bases). CDR3 length equals 15 residues. V was shortened by 5 bases and J by 0 bases, with 11 bases between the two germline ends. The germline gives CDR1 SEHNR, CDR2 FQNEAQ (reference sequence). Here the CDR3 DNA reads TGTGCCAGCAGCCCCCGGGGGGATAGCAATCAGCCCCAGCATTTT. It is translated as CASSPRGDSNQPQHF.

This clonotype appeared many times. The chain uses TRBV20-1 and TRBJ1-1; unclear D gene. The V and J ends lost 3 bases and 4 bases respectively, with 9 bases between them. This CDR3 has 12 residues. Germline V CDR1 and CDR2: DFQATT, SNEGSKA (reference sequence). CDR3 sequence: CSASKAFTEAFF. The CDR3 DNA reads as TGCAGTGCTAGTAAGGCATTCACTGAAGCTTTCTTT.

The sample holds a few counts of this clonotype. CDR3 sequence reads: CASSQRTAAGEQYF. CDR3 in DNA: TGTGCCAGCAGCCAAAGGACAGCAGCGGGCGAGCAGTACTTC. This rearrangement joins TRBV14 to TRBJ2-7; either TRBD1 or TRBD2 may supply D (6 bases each). Trimming shortened V by 2 bases and J by 6 bases, and 14 bases separated the two germline ends. The CDR3 covers 14 residues. Germline CDR1 and CDR2: SGHDN and FVKESK.

This clonotype has more than one count but fewer than ten. The V and J genes are TRBV9 and TRBJ1-2; D not resolved. CDR3 length: 14 residues. The germline V gene encodes CDR1 SGDLS and CDR2 YYNGEE. Trimming took 0 bases from V and 2 from J, leaving 8 bases between them. In DNA, the CDR3 is TGTGCCAGCAGCGTAGGCAACGGCAACTATGGCTACACCTTC. This sequence encodes CASSVGNGNYGYTF.

This clonotype showed up just a few times. The chain recombines TRBV11-2 with TRBJ2-2, with 7 bases aligning to TRBD1. The V gene end was trimmed by 3 bases and the J gene end by 4 bases; junction bases not matched to a gene: 11. The germline V gene has CDR1 SGHAT and CDR2 FQNNGV. The CDR3 sequence is 17 residues long. The CDR3: CASSFKTGDVSTGELFF. CDR3 coding DNA: TGTGCCAGCAGCTTTAAAACAGGGGACGTCAGCACCGGGGAGCTGTTTTTT.

The chain recombines TRBV4-1 with TRBJ2-1; D may be TRBD2 (6 bases). Germline V gene data show CDR1 as MGHRA and CDR2 as YSYEKL. The CDR3 has 16 amino acids. Trimming left V 4 bases short and J 2 bases short, with 15 bases between. In nucleotides, the CDR3 is TGCGCCAGCAGCCCCCTGGGGAGGAGGGCCTACAATGAGCAGTTCTTC. Residues: CASSPLGRRAYNEQFF.

This clonotype has a count of ten or more. The chain carries TRBV7-8 and TRBJ2-4; either TRBD1 or TRBD2 may supply D (5 bases each). CDR1 and CDR2 (germline): SGHVS, FQNEAQ. V lost 0 bases to trimming and J lost 6 bases, with 12 bases between them. This CDR3 has 15 residues. CDR3 nucleotide sequence: TGTGCCAGCAGCTTAGCAGGGGAGAGCCTAAACATTCAGTACTTC. It encodes CASSLAGESLNIQYF. The full variable domain, completed using reference TRBV7-8 and TRBJ2-4, is GAGVSQSPRYKVAKRGQDVALRCDPISGHVSLFWYQQALGQGPEFLTYFQNEAQLDKSGLPSDRFFAERPEGSVSTLKIQRTQQEDSAVYLCASSLAGESLNIQYFGAGTRLSVL.

This clonotype was seen repeatedly, ten times or more. This chain joins TRBV20-1 and TRBJ2-5; D may be TRBD1 (6 bases). The V gene lost 4 bases and the J gene lost 3 bases, with 9 bases spanning the gap. CDR1 is DFQATT and CDR2 is SNEGSKA in the germline V gene (reference sequence). The CDR3 is 12 amino acids. CDR3 in amino acids: CSATRQEETQYF. The CDR3 nucleotides read TGCAGTGCTACTAGACAGGAAGAGACCCAGTACTTC.

This rearrangement joins TRBV29-1 to TRBJ1-1, with D possibly matching TRBD1 (5 bases). Between the trimmed V and J ends, which lost 1 base and 3 bases, there was a span of 9 bases. The CDR3 spans 13 residues. Germline V lookup: CDR1 SQVTM, CDR2 ANQGSEA. CDR3: CSVEGGADTEAFF. CDR3 sequence (DNA): TGCAGCGTTGAAGGGGGCGCGGACACTGAAGCTTTCTTT.

The V call is TRBV16, the J call TRBJ1-6; tentatively, D is TRBD1 (5 bases). The CDR3 has 16 residues. V was shortened by 0 bases and J by 10 bases, with 16 bases between the two germline ends. In germline, CDR1 is KGHSY, CDR2 FQNENV. The chain's CDR3 is CASSQSLRGSGSPLHF. The CDR3 DNA follows: TGTGCCAGCAGCCAATCGTTAAGGGGTTCAGGGTCACCCCTCCACTTT.

This clonotype has more than one count but fewer than ten. This sequence joins TRBV6-2 or TRBV6-3 and TRBJ2-6; D is perhaps TRBD1 (6 bases). Germline assignment: CDR1 MNHEY and CDR2 SVGEGT. V was shortened by 2 bases and J by 2 bases, with 13 bases between the two germline ends. CDR3 length: 17 residues. CDR3 protein: CASSYAGTPPGANVLTF. CDR3 sequence (DNA): TGTGCCAGCAGTTACGCCGGGACACCTCCTGGGGCCAACGTCCTGACTTTC.

This clonotype was detected ten times or more. The chain recombines TRBV11-2 with TRBJ2-5; D unclear. Trimming removed 1 base at V and 4 bases at J, with 10 bases between. The CDR3 loop spans 14 amino acids. Germline loops: CDR1 SGHAT, CDR2 FQNNGV. Here the CDR3 reads CASSLGRQRETQYF. The CDR3 DNA reads TGTGCCAGCAGCTTAGGGCGCCAACGAGAGACCCAGTACTTC.

The chain recombines TRBV18 with TRBJ2-1; the D gene is possibly TRBD1 (5 bases). V gave up 0 bases and J gave up 3 bases, with 12 bases separating them. The CDR3 extends over 16 amino acids. Germline values: CDR1 KGHSH, CDR2 LQKENI. In DNA, the CDR3 is TGTGCCAGCTCACCACCGTGGACATCCAACTACAATGAGCAGTTCTTC. Its translation is CASSPPWTSNYNEQFF.

This clonotype was detected ten times or more. CDR3 nucleotides: TGTGCCAGCAAAGGGGGTGAAAAACTGTTTTTT. The encoded protein is CASKGGEKLFF. V and J are TRBV3-1 and TRBJ1-4; tentative D call: TRBD1 (6 bases). Germline V gene sequence: CDR1 LGHDT, CDR2 YNNKEL (reference sequence). This CDR3 contains 11 residues. V lost 7 bases and J 7 bases, leaving 7 bases between the germline ends.

To note about this clonotype: This may be a read error, as it is one base from a much larger clone. The CDR3 bases are TGTGCCAGCAGTTACCACGTTGAAACTCCTGGCGAGCAGTGCTTC. This encodes CASSYHVETPGEQCF. This chain uses TRBV6-5 with TRBJ2-7; the D is unclear. The CDR3 is 15 amino acids. The germline gives CDR1 MNHEY, CDR2 SVGAGI.

This clonotype has at least ten counts. This chain joins TRBV13 and TRBJ1-1; TRBD1 is a possible D gene (6 bases). V was clipped by 1 base and J by 11 bases, with 8 bases between them. The CDR3 contains 11 residues. The germline gives CDR1 PRHDT, CDR2 FYEKMQ (reference sequence). Here the CDR3 DNA reads TGTGCCAGCAGCTTAGACAGGGACGCTTTCTTT. Translating it yields CASSLDRDAFF.

This clonotype has only a few counts. The J gene is TRBJ1-5, the V gene TRBV4-1; TRBD1 matches 9 bases. Trimming at V came to 5 bases and at J to 8 bases, leaving 7 bases not matched to a gene. Germline V gene lookup returns CDR1 MGHRA and CDR2 YSYEKL. The CDR3 length is 14 residues. Here the CDR3 reads CASSFGQGWEPQHF. The DNA of the CDR3 is TGCGCCAGCAGCTTCGGACAGGGGTGGGAGCCCCAGCATTTT.

The chain joins TRBV20-1 to TRBJ2-5; D is possibly TRBD1 (5 bases). The V gene lost 0 bases and the J gene lost 0 bases, with 11 bases spanning the gap. Germline lookup yields CDR1 DFQATT and CDR2 SNEGSKA (reference sequence). CDR3 length: 15 amino acids. Written as DNA, the CDR3 is TGCAGTGCTAGAGAAAGGGGATGGTACCAAGAGACCCAGTACTTC. Its protein is CSARERGWYQETQYF.

This clonotype occurred a few times. V gene TRBV20-1 combines with J gene TRBJ2-3; weak D call: TRBD2 (5 bases). The germline V gene has CDR1 DFQATT and CDR2 SNEGSKA (reference sequence). V was shortened by 6 bases and J by 1 base, with 14 bases between the two germline ends. This CDR3 comprises 14 residues. CDR3 loop: CSALLEAGTDTQYF. Here the CDR3 DNA reads TGCAGTGCCCTGCTGGAGGCCGGCACAGATACGCAGTATTTT.

About this clonotype: The germline gene is not matched at one end of the junction; a read error may be the cause. This chain joins TRBV3-1 and TRBJ1-1; tentative D call: TRBD1 (5 bases). The CDR3 length is 15 residues. In germline, CDR1 is LGHDT, CDR2 YNNKEL (reference sequence). CDR3 in DNA: TGTGTCAGCAGCCCCCCCGGGGGGACGAACACTGAAGCTTTCTTT. Amino acids: CVSSPPGGTNTEAFF.

J is TRBJ2-3 and V is TRBV5-1; D perhaps matches TRBD2 (5 bases). There are 16 residues in the CDR3. V lost 0 bases and J 0 bases, leaving 11 bases between the germline ends. Germline V gene data show CDR1 as SGHRS and CDR2 as YFSETQ. The CDR3 nucleotides read TGCGCCAGCAGCTTGGCCCCACTAGTTAGCACAGATACGCAGTATTTT. Residues: CASSLAPLVSTDTQYF. The entire variable domain, with the rest obtained from reference TRBV5-1 and TRBJ2-3, is as follows: KAGVTQTPRYLIKTRGQQVTLSCSPISGHRSVSWYQQTPGQGLQFLFEYFSETQRNKGNFPGRFSGRQFSNSRSEMNVSTLELGDSALYLCASSLAPLVSTDTQYFGPGTRLTVL.

The chain is built from TRBV13 and TRBJ2-7; TRBD1 agrees at 8 bases. The germline V gene encodes CDR1 PRHDT and CDR2 FYEKMQ (reference sequence). The V segment lost 3 bases and the J segment 6 bases; nucleotides outside the gene matches: 10. CDR3 length: 15 amino acids. As DNA, the CDR3 is TGTGCCAGCAGCTTTAAAGGACAGGGTGTGGGCGAGCAGTACTTC. Protein sequence: CASSFKGQGVGEQYF.

V gene TRBV5-1 combines with J gene TRBJ1-2; TRBD1 aligns across 7 bases. V was pared by 0 bases and J by 6 bases, with 5 bases of the junction left unmatched. CDR3 length: 14 amino acids. From germline, CDR1 is SGHRS and CDR2 YFSETQ. CDR3 nucleotide sequence: TGCGCCAGCAGCTTGGGGTTCCAGGGGGATGGCTACACCTTC. Residues: CASSLGFQGDGYTF.

The genes are TRBV19 and TRBJ1-2; possibly TRBD1 for D (5 bases). V dropped 7 bases and J dropped 1 base, with 19 bases sitting between them. Germline assignment: CDR1 LNHDA and CDR2 SQIVND (reference sequence). This CDR3 is built from 16 residues. Written as DNA, the CDR3 is TGTGCCAGTACCACTCGGGGGGGGAGATATAACTATGGCTACACCTTC. This codes for CASTTRGGRYNYGYTF.

The V gene is TRBV19, the J gene TRBJ2-5; 8 bases line up with TRBD1. Germline CDR1 and CDR2: LNHDA and SQIVND (reference sequence). The CDR3 has 14 amino acids. The trim removed 7 bases at V and 5 bases at J, leaving 9 bases unmatched. In DNA form, the CDR3 reads TGTGCCAGTAATTCGCGGCAGGGGGCGGAGACCCAGTACTTC. The encoded protein is CASNSRQGAETQYF.

The V and J genes are TRBV6-5 and TRBJ2-7, with TRBD1 as a possible D gene (5 bases). The CDR3 runs to 16 residues. Germline V gene data show CDR1 as MNHEY and CDR2 as SVGAGI. V lost 0 bases and J 0 bases, leaving 12 bases between the germline ends. This CDR3 is CASSYSGVTLSYEQYF. In DNA form, the CDR3 reads TGTGCCAGCAGTTACTCAGGGGTGACGCTCTCCTACGAGCAGTACTTC.

The rearrangement links TRBV9 to TRBJ1-3; 11 nucleotides match TRBD1. The CDR3 is made up of 14 amino acids. Germline assignment: CDR1 SGDLS and CDR2 YYNGEE. Germline trimming cut 4 bases from V and 6 bases from J; bases unmatched to any gene: 3. CDR3 loop: CASSSGQGANTIYF. As DNA, the CDR3 is TGTGCCAGCAGCTCTGGACAGGGGGCAAACACCATATATTTT.

The genes are TRBV7-9 and TRBJ1-5; 7 positions match TRBD1. The CDR3 is 17 residues long. V lost 1 base and J lost 3; bases outside the gene matches: 9. The germline CDR1 and CDR2 sequences are SEHNR and FQNEAQ (reference sequence). CDR3 sequence reads: CASSLDWQGVNNQPQHF. The DNA for the CDR3 is TGTGCCAGCAGCTTAGACTGGCAGGGGGTTAACAATCAGCCCCAGCATTTT.